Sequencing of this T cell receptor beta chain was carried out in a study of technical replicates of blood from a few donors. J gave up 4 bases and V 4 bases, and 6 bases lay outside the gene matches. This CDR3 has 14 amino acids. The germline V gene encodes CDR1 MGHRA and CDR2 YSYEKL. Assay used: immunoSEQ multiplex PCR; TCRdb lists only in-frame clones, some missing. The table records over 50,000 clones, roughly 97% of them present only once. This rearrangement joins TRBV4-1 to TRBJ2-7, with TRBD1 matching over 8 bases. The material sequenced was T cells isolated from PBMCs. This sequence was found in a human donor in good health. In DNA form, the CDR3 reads TGCGCCAGCAGCCTCGGACAGGGCCCATACGAGCAGTACTTC. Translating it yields CASSLGQGPYEQYF.